The 30 T cell receptor beta chains given below trace back to one sample, sequenced in a study of graft-versus-host responses after intestinal transplantation. Clones were sequenced by immunoSEQ multiplex PCR, and TCRdb holds only the in-frame ones, with some missing. The profile shows 95,000 to 100,000 clones, more than 70% of them singletons. Sequencing used PBMCs, obtained 255 days after intestinal transplant. The source of these receptors is a human patient who received an intestinal transplant, so some T cells may come from the graft donor.

This chain joins TRBV4-1 and TRBJ1-2; 9 bases are a match to TRBD1. With V trimmed by 3 bases and J by 6 bases, 17 bases remained unmatched. The CDR3 covers 18 residues. CDR1 is MGHRA, CDR2 YSYEKL, per germline. The CDR3 loop is CASSHPTPEGQGIDGYTF. The CDR3 nucleotides are TGCGCCAGCAGCCACCCTACACCGGAGGGACAGGGAATCGATGGCTACACCTTC.

The chain combines TRBV9 with TRBJ2-2, with TRBD2 matching 10 bases. Germline V gene lookup returns CDR1 SGDLS and CDR2 YYNGEE. With V trimmed by 0 bases and J by 6 bases, 5 bases remained unmatched. This CDR3 has 16 amino acids. The CDR3 here is CASSVAQLAGSGELFF. CDR3 DNA: TGTGCCAGCAGCGTAGCCCAACTAGCGGGATCCGGGGAGCTGTTTTTT.

The chain carries TRBV6-1 and TRBJ1-4, with 9 bases identical to TRBD1. The junction had 7 bases not matched to a gene; V was cut back by 9 bases and J by 11 bases. CDR1 and CDR2 from the germline V gene are MNHNS and SASEGT. The length of the CDR3 is 12 residues. CDR3 coding DNA: TGTGCCAGTACACAGGGGGCAAGGAAACTGTTTTTT. Protein product: CASTQGARKLFF.

This chain uses TRBV5-1 with TRBJ1-6; weak D call: TRBD1 (6 bases). V dropped 7 bases and J dropped 8 bases, with 13 bases sitting between them. Germline CDR1 and CDR2: SGHRS and YFSETQ. The CDR3 consists of 13 residues. The CDR3, as DNA: TGCGCCAGCCGCTGGAACAGGGATTCACCCCTCCACTTT. Translation: CASRWNRDSPLHF.

This sequence joins TRBV5-6 and TRBJ1-2; weak D call: TRBD1 (5 bases). The germline V gene has CDR1 SGHDT and CDR2 YYEEEE. This CDR3 comprises 13 residues. V lost 1 base and J 8 bases, leaving 12 bases between the germline ends. The CDR3 DNA reads TGTGCCAGCAGCTTGCCAGGGAAGAGGGGCTACACCTTC. Protein sequence: CASSLPGKRGYTF.

This clone was seen a single time. Sequence at one end of the junction differs from germline and may be a read error. V usage is TRBV11-2 and J usage is TRBJ2-1; the match to TRBD2 covers 10 bases. Germline V CDR1 and CDR2: SGHAT, FQNNGV. The CDR3 runs to 19 residues. The DNA for the CDR3 is TGTGCCAACAGCCATTATCTGGGTACAGCGGGGGGGACCTACAATGAGCAGTTCTTC. Translating it yields CANSHYLGTAGGTYNEQFF.

The chain carries TRBV6-1 and TRBJ1-6; tentatively, D is TRBD1 (5 bases). CDR3 length equals 14 residues. From germline, CDR1 is MNHNS and CDR2 SASEGT. V was trimmed by 7 bases and J by 4 bases, leaving 11 bases between them. This chain's CDR3 is CASNAGPYNSPLHF. In DNA form, the CDR3 reads TGTGCCAGCAATGCAGGGCCATATAATTCACCCCTCCACTTT.

The chain couples TRBV7-8 to TRBJ1-4, with a tentative D call TRBD1 (5 bases). Per germline, CDR1 SGHVS and CDR2 FQNEAQ. V was pared by 5 bases and J by 0 bases, with 13 bases between. The CDR3 contains 16 residues. In DNA form, the CDR3 reads TGTGCCAGCAGCCTAGTTGGGGGAGCAACTAATGAAAAACTGTTTTTT. This sequence encodes CASSLVGGATNEKLFF.

In this sample, this clone turned up a few times. The chain employs TRBV28 and TRBJ2-7, with D unclear. The V end was cut by 5 bases, the J end by 9 bases, with 14 bases between. Germline V gene sequence: CDR1 MDHEN, CDR2 SYDVKM. There are 12 residues in the CDR3. Here the CDR3 DNA reads TGTGCCAGCAGTCAACTGGCCAGGTGGCAGTACTTC. It translates to CASSQLARWQYF.

This clone has more than one count but fewer than ten. Additional DNA sequences in this sample encode the identical CDR3. The V call is TRBV6-1, the J call TRBJ2-7; no definite D call. V lost 2 bases, J lost 4 bases, and 9 bases lay in between. From germline, CDR1 is MNHNS and CDR2 SASEGT. This CDR3 comprises 13 residues. CDR3 loop: CASSEPIRYEQYF. The CDR3, as DNA: TGTGCCAGCAGTGAACCCATAAGATACGAGCAGTACTTC.

The V and J genes are TRBV5-1 and TRBJ2-1; 13 nucleotides align to TRBD2. With V trimmed by 4 bases and J by 7 bases, 5 bases remained unmatched. The CDR3 covers 15 residues. Per germline, CDR1 SGHRS and CDR2 YFSETQ. The CDR3 sequence is CASSRTSGSRNEQFF. CDR3 in DNA: TGCGCCAGCAGCAGGACTAGCGGGAGTAGGAATGAGCAGTTCTTC.

The chain carries TRBV6-1 and TRBJ2-7; D is uncertain. Trimming shortened V by 3 bases and J by 7 bases, and 13 bases separated the two germline ends. Germline V gene lookup returns CDR1 MNHNS and CDR2 SASEGT. This CDR3 contains 13 residues. The CDR3 DNA reads as TGTGCCAGCAGTGACTGGGCGTTGAGGGAGCAGTACGTC. This translates into CASSDWALREQYV.

In this sample, this clone turned up a few times. The V call is TRBV15, the J call TRBJ2-5; 7 nucleotides align to TRBD1. The CDR3 is 14 residues long. Germline V lookup: CDR1 LNHNV, CDR2 YYDKDF (reference sequence). With V trimmed by 5 bases and J by 1 base, 4 bases remained unmatched. CDR3 in DNA: TGTGCCACCAGCCCACAGGGGTCCCAAGAGACCCAGTACTTC. Translating it yields CATSPQGSQETQYF.

A word on this clone: The same CDR3 also results from other DNA sequences found in this sample. V gene TRBV5-1 combines with J gene TRBJ2-1, with no clear D. The CDR3 totals 14 residues. V was trimmed by 7 bases and J by 7 bases, leaving 18 bases between them. Germline CDR1 is SGHRS and CDR2 is YFSETQ. DNA for the CDR3: TGCGCCAGCGAATCGGTGGGAAGTGGGAATGAGCAGTTCTTC. It codes for CASESVGSGNEQFF.

The chain links TRBV9 to TRBJ1-4, with TRBD1 matching 7 bases. Germline CDR1 reads SGDLS; CDR2 reads YYNGEE. Unmatched junction bases numbered 8, after V lost 4 bases and J lost 8 bases. The CDR3 extends over 14 amino acids. The CDR3: CASSPGDSGEKLFF. DNA for the CDR3: TGTGCCAGCAGCCCGGGGGACAGTGGAGAAAAACTGTTTTTT.

This chain links TRBV5-1 with TRBJ2-2; D is unclear. The V end was cut by 1 base, the J end by 5 bases, with 24 bases between. Germline values: CDR1 SGHRS, CDR2 YFSETQ. CDR3 length: 19 residues. The CDR3 DNA reads TGCGCCAGCAGCTTGAGCATTTACCCATCTCTTCAAGCGACCGGGGAGCTGTTTTTT. It codes for CASSLSIYPSLQATGELFF.

The chain combines TRBV28 with TRBJ1-5; unclear D gene. Germline V CDR1 and CDR2: MDHEN, SYDVKM. There are 15 residues in the CDR3. Trimming shortened V by 3 bases and J by 1 base, and 10 bases separated the two germline ends. In DNA form, the CDR3 reads TGTGCCAGCAGTTTTAGTGGGTCCAGCAATCAGCCCCAGCATTTT. Its translation: CASSFSGSSNQPQHF.

The table lists this clone with a count of one. The chain carries TRBV5-1 and TRBJ2-7, with TRBD1 as a possible D gene (5 bases). The CDR3 has 15 amino acids. The germline V gene has CDR1 SGHRS and CDR2 YFSETQ. The germline V and J ends were trimmed by 0 bases and 0 bases, with 10 bases remaining between them. The CDR3 DNA reads TGCGCCAGCAGCTTGGGGGCAGGGCGCTCCTACGAGCAGTACTTC. It specifies CASSLGAGRSYEQYF.

This chain uses TRBV15 with TRBJ1-5; D is uncertain. Between the trimmed V and J ends, which lost 0 bases and 1 base, there was a span of 10 bases. CDR1 is LNHNV, CDR2 YYDKDF, per germline (reference sequence). This CDR3 contains 16 residues. As DNA, the CDR3 is TGTGCCACCAGCAGAGATCACCCTGGGAGCAATCAGCCCCAGCATTTT. The encoded protein is CATSRDHPGSNQPQHF.

The chain couples TRBV7-9 to TRBJ1-2; the D is unclear. V dropped 4 bases and J dropped 4 bases, with 16 bases sitting between them. The germline V gene encodes CDR1 SEHNR and CDR2 FQNEAQ (reference sequence). The CDR3 extends over 15 amino acids. CDR3 DNA sequence: TGTGCCAGCAGCTCGGCGGAAGACATCCTCTATGGCTACACCTTC. Encoded protein: CASSSAEDILYGYTF.

The rearrangement links TRBV5-1 to TRBJ2-1; D unclear. This CDR3 has 11 residues. Looked up from germline, CDR1 is SGHRS and CDR2 is YFSETQ. Between the trimmed V and J ends, which lost 4 bases and 7 bases, there was a span of 6 bases. This CDR3 is CASSSGNEQFF. CDR3 in DNA: TGCGCCAGCAGCAGTGGGAATGAGCAGTTCTTC. The whole variable domain, remainder taken from reference TRBV5-1 and TRBJ2-1, is KAGVTQTPRYLIKTRGQQVTLSCSPISGHRSVSWYQQTPGQGLQFLFEYFSETQRNKGNFPGRFSGRQFSNSRSEMNVSTLELGDSALYLCASSSGNEQFFGPGTRLTVL.

The J gene is TRBJ2-7, the V gene TRBV27; D may correspond to TRBD1 or TRBD2 (5 bases each). The CDR3 is 14 residues long. Germline CDR1 is MNHEY and CDR2 is SMNVEV (reference sequence). Trimming left V 2 bases short and J 3 bases short, with 11 bases between. Written as DNA, the CDR3 is TGTGCCAGCAGTTTAATAGGGGACGGCTACGAGCAGTACTTC. It specifies CASSLIGDGYEQYF.

The chain couples TRBV7-9 to TRBJ2-7; D is perhaps TRBD2 (6 bases). CDR3 length equals 15 residues. Trimming removed 6 bases at V and 2 bases at J, with 17 bases between. Germline CDR1 is SEHNR and CDR2 is FQNEAQ (reference sequence). The CDR3 spells CASSHTGLDTYEQYF. In DNA, the CDR3 is TGTGCCAGCAGTCATACGGGACTCGACACCTACGAGCAGTACTTC.

In DNA, the CDR3 is TGTGCCAGCACGGAAGGAATGAACACTGAAGCTTTCTTT. Its protein product is CASTEGMNTEAFF. The chain recombines TRBV9 with TRBJ1-1; the D is unclear. Deletions cut 6 bases from V and 0 bases from J, with 9 bases between. Germline values: CDR1 SGDLS, CDR2 YYNGEE. The CDR3 loop spans 13 amino acids.

V usage is TRBV5-1 and J usage is TRBJ2-1; D not certain. The CDR3 is 14 residues long. The germline V gene has CDR1 SGHRS and CDR2 YFSETQ. V was cut by 0 bases and J by 5 bases, with 9 bases left in between. CDR3 loop: CASSLAVYDNEQFF. CDR3 DNA: TGCGCCAGCAGCTTGGCAGTATACGACAATGAGCAGTTCTTC.

V and J are TRBV10-2 and TRBJ1-6; 7 bases agree with TRBD1. Trimming at V came to 6 bases and at J to 6 bases, leaving 5 bases not matched to a gene. The CDR3 contains 14 residues. In germline, CDR1 is WSHSY, CDR2 SAAADI. This chain's CDR3 is CASRSGTANSPLHF. The CDR3 DNA reads TGCGCCAGCAGATCCGGGACAGCTAATTCACCCCTCCACTTT.

The chain is built from TRBV28 and TRBJ2-7; the D gene is possibly TRBD1 (5 bases). Germline values: CDR1 MDHEN, CDR2 SYDVKM. Trimming left V 6 bases short and J 0 bases short, with 12 bases between. This CDR3 has 14 amino acids. The CDR3 DNA is TGTGCCAGCAGCTCCCCGGACATCTCCTACGAGCAGTACTTC. Translation gives CASSSPDISYEQYF.

Note on this clone: Other DNA sequences in the sample encode the same CDR3. The chain has TRBV5-1 and TRBJ1-1, with D tentatively TRBD1 (5 bases). V was shortened by 1 base and J by 5 bases, with 9 bases between the two germline ends. The CDR3 is made up of 13 amino acids. Germline-derived CDR1 and CDR2 are SGHRS and YFSETQ. CDR3 amino acids: CASSLPGGTEAFF. The CDR3 DNA reads as TGCGCCAGCAGCTTGCCTGGGGGGACTGAAGCTTTCTTT.

This clone has only one observation. The gene calls are TRBV15 and TRBJ1-6; no definite D call. CDR1 and CDR2 from the germline V gene are LNHNV and YYDKDF (reference sequence). The CDR3 loop spans 14 amino acids. The ends were cut back, 4 bases at V and 9 bases at J, with 13 bases in the middle. The CDR3 region is CATSIRTDLSPLHF. The CDR3 DNA reads as TGTGCCACCAGCATACGTACAGATCTTTCACCCCTCCACTTT.

The chain employs TRBV9 and TRBJ1-2; no reliable D call. Germline CDR1 reads SGDLS; CDR2 reads YYNGEE. V was cut by 0 bases and J by 0 bases, with 9 bases left in between. The CDR3 consists of 15 residues. This CDR3 is CASSVEGTANYGYTF. The DNA for the CDR3 is TGTGCCAGCAGCGTAGAGGGAACAGCTAACTATGGCTACACCTTC.